One and the same sample provided the 28 T cell receptor beta chains below, sequenced in a study of control samples from healthy donors and cancer patients. TCRdb's copy holds only in-frame clones and misses some; the assay was immunoSEQ multiplex PCR. Among about 120,000 clones listed, about 90% were seen once. The specimen sequenced was blood. The receptors here all came from a man aged 18 to 35 in good health.

V and J are TRBV3-1 (or the pseudogene TRBV3-2) and TRBJ1-6; D remains ambiguous. Per germline, CDR1 LGHDT and CDR2 YNNKEL (reference sequence). There are 13 residues in the CDR3. Trimming cost V 0 bases and J 12 bases, with 9 bases left between them. The CDR3 here is CASSQEPGRPLHF. The DNA of the CDR3 is TGTGCCAGCAGCCAAGAACCGGGCCGACCCCTCCACTTT.

About this clone itself: In the same sample, other DNA sequences code for this CDR3. The J gene is TRBJ2-7, the V gene TRBV19; D may be TRBD1 or TRBD2 (5 bases each). V lost 5 bases and J 4 bases, leaving 15 bases between the germline ends. CDR1 and CDR2 from the germline V gene are LNHDA and SQIVND (reference sequence). The CDR3 covers 14 residues. This CDR3 reads CASSQRDGSYEQYF. The CDR3 DNA is TGTGCCAGTAGTCAGAGGGACGGATCTTACGAGCAGTACTTC.

This chain joins TRBV2 and TRBJ2-2, with D possibly called TRBD1 or TRBD2 (5 bases each). This CDR3 has 15 amino acids. V was pared by 3 bases and J by 5 bases, with 13 bases between. The V gene's germline CDR1 is SNHLY and CDR2 FYNNEI. The CDR3 nucleotides read TGTGCCAGCAGTGAGGGGGAGAGGAAGACCGGGGAGCTGTTTTTT. Translating gives CASSEGERKTGELFF.

This chain joins TRBV9 and TRBJ2-7; the D gene could be TRBD1 or TRBD2 (5 bases each). V was shortened by 2 bases and J by 7 bases, with 22 bases between the two germline ends. This CDR3 region has 16 residues. Germline CDR1 SGDLS, CDR2 YYNGEE. The CDR3 DNA reads as TGTGCCAGCAGCGTTTCCGGGACCGGGTCTTTCTGGGAGCAGTACTTC. This translates into CASSVSGTGSFWEQYF.

With respect to this clone: One end of the junction fails to match germline, which may point to a read error. The V gene is TRBV2, the J gene TRBJ2-3; 10 positions agree with TRBD1. The CDR3 totals 11 residues. Germline V gene data show CDR1 as SNHLY and CDR2 as FYNNEI. In DNA form, the CDR3 reads TGTGCCAGCAGATCGACAGGGGGCACCCTTTTT. This encodes CASRSTGGTLF.

This chain links TRBV28 with TRBJ2-7, with TRBD1 identical over 8 bases. Trimming cost V 6 bases and J 3 bases; bases outside gene matches: 7. CDR1 is MDHEN and CDR2 is SYDVKM in the germline V gene. This CDR3 has 14 amino acids. CDR3 sequence: CASSYRGTIYEQYF. In DNA, the CDR3 is TGTGCCAGCAGCTACAGGGGGACCATCTACGAGCAGTACTTC.

DNA of the CDR3: TGTGCCAGCAGTGACGGAGCTTCGAACACCGGGGAGCTGTTTTTT. Its protein product is CASSDGASNTGELFF. The rearrangement links TRBV6-4 to TRBJ2-2; no definite D call. V was clipped by 2 bases and J by 0 bases, with 7 bases between them. Looked up from germline, CDR1 is MRHNA and CDR2 is SNTAGT. This CDR3 comprises 15 residues.

The V and J genes are TRBV15 and TRBJ1-1; D is uncertain. V was pared by 3 bases and J by 6 bases, with 17 bases between. The CDR3 loop spans 15 amino acids. Germline CDR1 LNHNV, CDR2 YYDKDF (reference sequence). In DNA, the CDR3 is TGTGCCACCAGCAGGTCAGCGGAGGCCGGGGCTGAAGCTTTCTTT. This sequence encodes CATSRSAEAGAEAFF. Drawing the rest from reference TRBV15 and TRBJ1-1, the complete variable domain is DAMVIQNPRYQVTQFGKPVTLSCSQTLNHNVMYWYQQKSSQAPKLLFHYYDKDFNNEADTPDNFQSRRPNTSFCFLDIRSPGLGDTAMYLCATSRSAEAGAEAFFGQGTRLTVV.

This clone was seen a single time. The J gene is TRBJ2-7, the V gene TRBV12-3 or TRBV12-4; D not resolved. This CDR3 region has 12 residues. The V and J ends lost 6 bases and 6 bases respectively, with 12 bases between them. This chain's CDR3 is CASRLQTSEQYF. CDR3 DNA sequence: TGTGCCAGCAGACTTCAGACCTCCGAGCAGTACTTC.

This clone was counted a single time. The V gene is TRBV3-1 (or the pseudogene TRBV3-2), the J gene TRBJ2-1; the D gene is possibly TRBD2 (6 bases). This CDR3 comprises 15 residues. Germline values: CDR1 LGHDT, CDR2 YNNKEL (reference sequence). V dropped 4 bases and J dropped 1 base, with 11 bases sitting between them. CDR3: CASSLGTASYNEQFF. CDR3 coding DNA: TGTGCCAGCAGCCTAGGGACTGCTTCCTACAATGAGCAGTTCTTC.

This clone was seen once. CDR3 nucleotide sequence: TGTGCCAGCAGTAAGCTAGGTAATGAGCAGTTCTTC. This codes for CASSKLGNEQFF. The chain is built from TRBV12-3 or TRBV12-4 and TRBJ2-1, with D uncertain. The CDR3 has 12 residues. Trimming cost V 5 bases and J 7 bases, with 9 bases left between them.

The chain employs TRBV11-1 and TRBJ2-3; TRBD2 matches 7 bases. CDR1 SGHAT and CDR2 FQDESV come from the germline V gene (reference sequence). The CDR3 loop spans 14 amino acids. After removal of 3 bases from V and 5 bases from J, the junction contained 5 bases not matched to a gene. CDR3 coding DNA: TGTGCCAGCAGCTTCGGACTAGGAAGAGATACGCAGTATTTT. Protein: CASSFGLGRDTQYF.

The chain links TRBV24-1 to TRBJ2-3; 10 bases are a match to TRBD2. With 3 bases clipped from V and 6 bases from J, the junction kept 8 bases outside the gene matches. This CDR3 has 16 residues. CDR1 is KGHDR, CDR2 SFDVKD, per germline. CDR3 sequence (DNA): TGTGCCACCAGTGATGCTAGCGGGAGTCCCAGCGATACGCAGTATTTT. The encoded protein is CATSDASGSPSDTQYF.

The chain links TRBV7-8 to TRBJ2-5; a weak D match, TRBD1 (6 bases). Trimming removed 6 bases at V and 2 bases at J, with 13 bases between. Germline CDR1 reads SGHVS; CDR2 reads FQNEAQ. The CDR3 has 14 amino acids. The CDR3 nucleotides read TGTGCCAGCAGGGCCATTGGACAGCAAGAGACCCAGTACTTC. The encoded protein is CASRAIGQQETQYF.

The chain employs TRBV18 and TRBJ1-1; unclear D gene. Germline V gene lookup returns CDR1 KGHSH and CDR2 LQKENI. V dropped 1 base and J dropped 2 bases, with 5 bases sitting between them. The CDR3 spans 13 residues. Here the CDR3 DNA reads TGTGCCAGCTCACCACTAGGCAACACTGAAGCTTTCTTT. Translating it yields CASSPLGNTEAFF.

The rearrangement links TRBV20-1 to TRBJ2-3; TRBD2 matches at 9 bases. Trimming cost V 3 bases and J 2 bases; bases outside gene matches: 6. Germline V gives CDR1 DFQATT, CDR2 SNEGSKA (reference sequence). The CDR3 totals 15 residues. The CDR3 loop is CSASWGGRDTDTQYF. The DNA of the CDR3 is TGCAGTGCTAGTTGGGGCGGGAGGGACACAGATACGCAGTATTTT.

A single count supports this clone. V usage is TRBV24-1 and J usage is TRBJ1-6; D may be TRBD1 (6 bases). The CDR3 runs to 17 residues. V lost 2 bases, J lost 4 bases, and 14 bases lay in between. Germline CDR1 reads KGHDR; CDR2 reads SFDVKD. CDR3 DNA sequence: TGTGCCACCAGTGATTCGACCAAACAGGGTTATAATTCACCCCTCCACTTT. Translating gives CATSDSTKQGYNSPLHF.

The CDR3 loop is CASSFLSTGYNSPLHF. The CDR3, as DNA: TGTGCCAGCAGTTTCCTATCGACAGGGTATAATTCACCCCTCCACTTT. The chain employs TRBV27 and TRBJ1-6; 7 bases agree with TRBD1. Germline V gene data show CDR1 as MNHEY and CDR2 as SMNVEV (reference sequence). The CDR3 consists of 16 residues. J was trimmed by 4 bases and V by 3 bases; bases with no gene match: 6.

This clone was observed a single time. The chain links TRBV6-2 or TRBV6-3 to TRBJ1-2; D gene unclear. CDR3 length: 17 amino acids. Germline values: CDR1 MNHEY, CDR2 SVGEGT. With 4 bases removed from V and 8 bases from J, the gap between germline ends came to 26 bases. The CDR3 nucleotides are TGTGCCAGCAGTTCCTACGAGAAACGGGGTCCGGGGAACGGCTACACCTTC. Protein product: CASSSYEKRGPGNGYTF.

Only one count was recorded for this clone. The J gene is TRBJ1-1, the V gene TRBV11-2, with D unresolved. V lost 0 bases, J lost 6 bases, and 8 bases lay in between. Germline V lookup: CDR1 SGHAT, CDR2 FQNNGV. The CDR3 is 13 amino acids. CDR3 region: CASSLDRRAEAFF. The CDR3 coding sequence is TGTGCCAGCAGCTTAGATCGGAGGGCTGAAGCTTTCTTT.

The chain couples TRBV7-9 to TRBJ2-7; the match to TRBD2 covers 11 bases. Germline-derived CDR1 and CDR2 are SEHNR and FQNEAQ (reference sequence). J lost 0 bases, V lost 7 bases, and 17 bases had no gene match. The CDR3 contains 19 residues. CDR3 in amino acids: CASTLGLADRTRSSYEQYF. CDR3 sequence (DNA): TGTGCCAGCACCCTGGGACTAGCGGACCGGACCCGGAGCTCCTACGAGCAGTACTTC.

Only one count was recorded for this clone. The chain carries TRBV7-7 and TRBJ2-7; 8 bases align to TRBD2. The V and J ends lost 5 bases and 9 bases, in that order; junction bases with no gene match: 12. This CDR3 is built from 14 residues. The germline CDR1 and CDR2 sequences are SSHAT and FNYEAQ (reference sequence). CDR3 region: CASSPGGTSTRQYF. The CDR3 DNA follows: TGTGCCAGCAGCCCCGGCGGGACTAGTACCAGGCAGTACTTC.

The sample holds one count of this clone. The V and J genes are TRBV29-1 and TRBJ2-3, with TRBD2 matching 11 bases. After removal of 4 bases from V and 4 bases from J, the junction contained 4 bases not matched to a gene. The germline CDR1 and CDR2 sequences are SQVTM and ANQGSEA. CDR3 length: 14 amino acids. The CDR3 spells CSVVLLAGADTQYF. DNA of the CDR3: TGCAGCGTTGTTTTACTAGCGGGAGCAGATACGCAGTATTTT.

The rearrangement uses TRBV24-1 and TRBJ2-5, with TRBD1 matching 8 bases. V dropped 7 bases and J dropped 1; count of bases not matched to a gene: 4. This CDR3 comprises 14 residues. The germline V gene encodes CDR1 KGHDR and CDR2 SFDVKD. The CDR3 spells CATSAGTGQETQYF. CDR3 bases: TGTGCCACCAGCGCCGGGACAGGCCAAGAGACCCAGTACTTC.

The chain links TRBV2 to TRBJ2-7; TRBD1 matches 8 bases. V lost 6 bases to trimming and J lost 2 bases; unmatched junction nucleotides: 3. The CDR3 has 13 residues. Germline-derived CDR1 and CDR2 are SNHLY and FYNNEI. Written as DNA, the CDR3 is TGTGCCAGCAGGGTGGGACAGGCCTACGAGCAGTACTTC. Protein sequence: CASRVGQAYEQYF.

V gene TRBV7-9 combines with J gene TRBJ2-7, with D maybe TRBD2 (5 bases). The CDR3 sequence is 12 residues long. V lost 2 bases, J lost 5 bases, and 7 bases lay in between. CDR1 and CDR2 (germline): SEHNR, FQNEAQ (reference sequence). CDR3 region: CASSLRTDEQYF. CDR3 nucleotides: TGTGCCAGCAGCTTAAGGACTGACGAGCAGTACTTC.

The CDR3 spells CATSDWGAQYF. CDR3 DNA: TGTGCCACCAGTGATTGGGGGGCGCAGTATTTT. The J gene is TRBJ2-3, the V gene TRBV24-1; perhaps TRBD2 as D (6 bases). This CDR3 contains 11 residues. Trimming pared 2 bases from V and 10 bases from J, leaving 6 bases between. CDR1 is KGHDR, CDR2 SFDVKD, per germline.

The chain combines TRBV6-1 with TRBJ1-5, with 8 bases fitting TRBD1. V was pared by 4 bases and J by 0 bases, with 11 bases of the junction left unmatched. The CDR3 is 18 amino acids. Germline CDR1 MNHNS, CDR2 SASEGT. The CDR3 region has the DNA TGTGCCAGCAGTGGGAGACAGGGGTCAACTTTTAGCAATCAGCCCCAGCATTTT. It yields the protein CASSGRQGSTFSNQPQHF.